The present T cell receptor beta chain was sequenced within a study of early T cells in non-severe SARS-CoV-2 infection. Whole-study context: Sequenced material consisted of bulk RNA (from unsorted whole blood), and chains were unpaired.

This clonotype was counted ten times or more. TCRdb independently ran MiXCR on the 5' RACE reads; one entry per CDR3 protein. There are 40,000 to 50,000 distinct CDR3 sequences in the sample; 7.1% occur only once, and approximately 4.5% lies in the top ten. This clonotype originated in an adult who was a healthcare worker with PCR-confirmed SARS-CoV-2 infection or an uninfected control (not recorded which). Sequences were obtained from whole blood.

The CDR3 here is CASSDGAGEAFF. CDR3 bases: TGTGCCAGCAGTGACGGGGCCGGGGAAGCTTTCTTT. The chain employs TRBV2 and TRBJ1-1, with D possibly being TRBD1 (5 bases). This CDR3 region has 12 residues. Trimming removed 3 bases at V and 8 bases at J, with 10 bases between. Germline V CDR1 and CDR2: SNHLY, FYNNEI.